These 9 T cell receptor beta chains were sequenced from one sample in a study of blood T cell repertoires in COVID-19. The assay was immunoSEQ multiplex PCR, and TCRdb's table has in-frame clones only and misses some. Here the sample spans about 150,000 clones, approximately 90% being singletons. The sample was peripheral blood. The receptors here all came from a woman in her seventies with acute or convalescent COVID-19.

The CDR3 is CASSLDLETGGPYSNQPQHF. The CDR3 DNA reads TGTGCCAGCAGCTTAGATCTGGAGACAGGGGGACCCTATAGCAATCAGCCCCAGCATTTT. The rearrangement joins TRBV11-2 to TRBJ1-5, with 9 bases identical to TRBD1. Germline V CDR1 and CDR2: SGHAT, FQNNGV. CDR3 length: 20 residues. The V and J ends lost 0 bases and 0 bases, in that order; junction bases with no gene match: 12.

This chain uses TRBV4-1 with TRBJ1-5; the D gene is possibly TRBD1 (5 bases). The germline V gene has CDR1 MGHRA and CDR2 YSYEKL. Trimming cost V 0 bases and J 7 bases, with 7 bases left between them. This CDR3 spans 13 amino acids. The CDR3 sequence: CASSQDRGQPQHF. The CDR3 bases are TGCGCCAGCAGCCAAGATCGGGGGCAGCCCCAGCATTTT.

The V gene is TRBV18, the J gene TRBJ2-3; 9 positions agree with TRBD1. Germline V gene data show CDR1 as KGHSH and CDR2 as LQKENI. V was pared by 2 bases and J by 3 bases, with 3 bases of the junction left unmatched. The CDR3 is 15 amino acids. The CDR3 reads CASSPGQGNTDTQYF. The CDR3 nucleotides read TGTGCCAGCTCACCAGGACAGGGGAATACAGATACGCAGTATTTT.

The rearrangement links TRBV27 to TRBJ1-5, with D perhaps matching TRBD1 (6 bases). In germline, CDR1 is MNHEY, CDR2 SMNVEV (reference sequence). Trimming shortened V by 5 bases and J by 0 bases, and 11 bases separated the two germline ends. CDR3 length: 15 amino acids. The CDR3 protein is CASSRTAFSNQPQHF. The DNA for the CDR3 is TGTGCCAGCAGTCGGACAGCCTTTAGCAATCAGCCCCAGCATTTT.

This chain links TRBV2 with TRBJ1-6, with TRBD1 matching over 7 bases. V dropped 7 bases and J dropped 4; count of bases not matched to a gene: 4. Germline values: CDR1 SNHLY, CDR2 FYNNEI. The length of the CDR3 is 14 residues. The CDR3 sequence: CASTWGQYNSPLHF. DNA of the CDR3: TGTGCCAGCACCTGGGGACAGTATAATTCACCCCTCCACTTT.

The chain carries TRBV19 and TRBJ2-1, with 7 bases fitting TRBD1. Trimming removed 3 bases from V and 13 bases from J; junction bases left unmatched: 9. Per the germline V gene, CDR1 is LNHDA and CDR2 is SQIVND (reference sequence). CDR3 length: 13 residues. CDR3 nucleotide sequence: TGTGCCAGTAGTATGGGTTCGACAGGGCGCCAGTTCTTC. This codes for CASSMGSTGRQFF. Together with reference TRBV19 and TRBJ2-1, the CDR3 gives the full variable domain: DGGITQSPKYLFRKEGQNVTLSCEQNLNHDAMYWYRQDPGQGLRLIYYSQIVNDFQKGDIAEGYSVSREKKESFPLTVTSAQKNPTAFYLCASSMGSTGRQFFGPGTRLTVL.

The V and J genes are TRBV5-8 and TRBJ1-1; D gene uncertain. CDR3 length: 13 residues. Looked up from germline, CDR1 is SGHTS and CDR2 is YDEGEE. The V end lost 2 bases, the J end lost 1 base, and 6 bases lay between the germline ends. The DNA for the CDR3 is TGTGCCAGCAGCTTTACAGAGAACACTGAAGCTTTCTTT. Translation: CASSFTENTEAFF.

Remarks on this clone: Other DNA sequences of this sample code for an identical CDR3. The CDR3 loop is CAWSPQGNTEAFF. CDR3 coding DNA: TGTGCCTGGAGCCCACAGGGGAACACTGAAGCTTTCTTT. The chain recombines TRBV30 with TRBJ1-1; tentative D call: TRBD1 (6 bases). The CDR3 is 13 residues long. Germline loops: CDR1 GTSNPN, CDR2 SVGIG (reference sequence). Trimming took 3 bases from V and 1 from J, leaving 9 bases between them.

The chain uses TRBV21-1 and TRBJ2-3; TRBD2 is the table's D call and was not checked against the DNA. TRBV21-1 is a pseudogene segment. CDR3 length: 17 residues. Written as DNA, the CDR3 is TGTGCGCCGTTTAGAGCAGTTACTAGCGGGAGTACAGATACGCAGTATTTT. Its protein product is CAPFRAVTSGSTDTQYF.